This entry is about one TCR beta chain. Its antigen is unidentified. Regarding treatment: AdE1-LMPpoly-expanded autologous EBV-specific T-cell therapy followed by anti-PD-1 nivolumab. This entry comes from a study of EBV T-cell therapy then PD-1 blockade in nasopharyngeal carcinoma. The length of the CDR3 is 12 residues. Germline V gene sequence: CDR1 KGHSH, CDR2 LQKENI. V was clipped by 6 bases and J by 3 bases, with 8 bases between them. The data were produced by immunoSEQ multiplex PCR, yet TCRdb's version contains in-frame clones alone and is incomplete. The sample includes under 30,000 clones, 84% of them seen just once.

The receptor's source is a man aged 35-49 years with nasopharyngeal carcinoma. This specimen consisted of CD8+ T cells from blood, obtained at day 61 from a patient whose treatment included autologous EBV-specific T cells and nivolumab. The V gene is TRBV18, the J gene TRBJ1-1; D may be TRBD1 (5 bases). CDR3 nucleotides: TGTGCCAGCTCTTGGGGCTACACTGAAGCTTTCTTT. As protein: CASSWGYTEAFF.